This T cell receptor (beta chain) came from a study of cytotoxic CD8 clonotypes in ibrutinib-treated CLL. The CDR3 extends over 14 amino acids. The germline V gene encodes CDR1 MDHEN and CDR2 SYDVKM. The V end was cut by 6 bases, the J end by 3 bases, with 14 bases between. Assay: immunoSEQ multiplex PCR; the TCRdb copy retains only in-frame clones and omits some. The sample has about 39,000 clones, about two thirds seen once. The sequence derives from a human donor with chronic lymphocytic leukemia. This chain connects TRBV28 to TRBJ1-1, with D possibly TRBD1 on 5 matching bases. The sample was PBMCs, taken at disease progression, from a patient treated with ibrutinib. The CDR3 reads CASRNRQYDTEAFF. The CDR3 DNA sequence: TGTGCCAGCAGAAACCGACAGTATGACACTGAAGCTTTCTTT.